A selection of T cell receptor beta chains follows, all from one sample in a study of blood T cell repertoires in COVID-19. Produced via immunoSEQ multiplex PCR; TCRdb's table is partial and in-frame only. The profile shows some 170,000 clones, about 76% of them singletons. The sample taken for sequencing was peripheral blood. The origin of the receptors is a woman between 45 and 65 years old with active or convalescent COVID-19. CDR3s include the opening cysteine and the closing phenylalanine or tryptophan. The order of the fields is J gene, V gene, D gene, clone size, CDR3 protein, CDR3 DNA. The D gene is left open where the match is weak. Where a row states a size, it is once, few, many or the class of an expanded clone; other rows omit it.

j_call: TRBJ1-1; v_call: TRBV29-1; d_call: TRBD1; clone_size: -; cdr3_aa: CSVEWTGVVNTEAFF; cdr3_nt: TGCAGCGTTGAATGGACAGGGGTCGTGAACACTGAAGCTTTCTTT
j_call: TRBJ1-6; v_call: TRBV5-6; d_call: -; clone_size: -; cdr3_aa: CASSLLQGINSPLHF; cdr3_nt: TGTGCCAGCAGCTTGTTACAGGGCATAAATTCACCCCTCCACTTT
j_call: TRBJ2-5; v_call: TRBV7-3; d_call: TRBD1; clone_size: -; cdr3_aa: CASSSGQGGQETQYF; cdr3_nt: TGTGCCAGCAGTTCCGGACAGGGAGGCCAAGAGACCCAGTACTTC
j_call: TRBJ2-1; v_call: TRBV5-5; d_call: TRBD2; clone_size: -; cdr3_aa: CASSFRASGINEQFF; cdr3_nt: TGTGCCAGCAGCTTTAGGGCTAGCGGGATCAATGAGCAGTTCTTC
j_call: TRBJ1-5; v_call: TRBV30; d_call: -; clone_size: -; cdr3_aa: CAWSVGDNQPQHF; cdr3_nt: TGTGCCTGGAGTGTAGGAGATAATCAGCCCCAGCATTTT
j_call: TRBJ2-4; v_call: TRBV4-3; d_call: TRBD2; clone_size: -; cdr3_aa: CASSQEVAGEAKNIQYF; cdr3_nt: TGCGCCAGCAGCCAAGAAGTAGCGGGAGAGGCCAAAAACATTCAGTACTTC
j_call: TRBJ1-2; v_call: TRBV4-2; d_call: TRBD1; clone_size: -; cdr3_aa: CASSQDGQGEGGYTF; cdr3_nt: TGTGCCAGCAGCCAAGACGGACAGGGGGAAGGAGGCTACACCTTC
j_call: TRBJ1-2; v_call: TRBV5-6; d_call: TRBD1; clone_size: -; cdr3_aa: CASSFGQEDGYTF; cdr3_nt: TGTGCCAGCAGCTTCGGACAGGAGGATGGCTACACCTTC
j_call: TRBJ2-7; v_call: TRBV6-2/TRBV6-3; d_call: TRBD1; clone_size: -; cdr3_aa: CASSLRTGSTQYF; cdr3_nt: TGTGCCAGCAGCCTTCGGACAGGGTCTACGCAGTACTTC
j_call: TRBJ2-7; v_call: TRBV4-2; d_call: TRBD2; clone_size: -; cdr3_aa: CASSQEGKRGAYEQYF; cdr3_nt: TGTGCCAGCAGCCAAGAAGGCAAGCGGGGGGCCTACGAGCAGTACTTC
j_call: TRBJ2-1; v_call: TRBV7-2; d_call: TRBD1; clone_size: once; cdr3_aa: CASSLGAGTGGMNEQFF; cdr3_nt: TGTGCCAGCAGCTTAGGAGCCGGGACAGGGGGGATGAATGAGCAGTTCTTC
j_call: TRBJ2-3; v_call: TRBV28; d_call: TRBD2; clone_size: -; cdr3_aa: CANPVPCSGAGEGADTQYF; cdr3_nt: TGTGCCAACCCAGTACCGTGTAGCGGGGCTGGAGAGGGCGCAGATACGCAGTATTTT
j_call: TRBJ2-3; v_call: TRBV7-9; d_call: TRBD1; clone_size: -; cdr3_aa: CASSPDRTSTDTQYF; cdr3_nt: TGTGCCAGCAGTCCGGACAGGACGAGCACAGATACGCAGTATTTT
j_call: TRBJ1-4; v_call: TRBV5-1; d_call: TRBD1; clone_size: few; cdr3_aa: CASSPGQDIEKLFF; cdr3_nt: TGCGCCAGCAGCCCCGGACAGGACATTGAAAAACTGTTTTTT
j_call: TRBJ1-4; v_call: TRBV4-3; d_call: TRBD1; clone_size: -; cdr3_aa: CASSQEGTGVDEKLFF; cdr3_nt: TGCGCCAGCAGCCAAGAAGGGACAGGGGTGGATGAAAAACTGTTTTTT
j_call: TRBJ2-5; v_call: TRBV6-1; d_call: -; clone_size: -; cdr3_aa: CASSERGSRGETQYF; cdr3_nt: TGTGCCAGCAGTGAACGAGGATCTAGGGGGGAGACCCAGTACTTC
j_call: TRBJ2-7; v_call: TRBV6-6; d_call: TRBD1; clone_size: -; cdr3_aa: CASSYDRGRYEQYF; cdr3_nt: TGTGCCAGCAGTTACGACAGGGGTAGGTACGAGCAGTACTTC
j_call: TRBJ1-2; v_call: TRBV4-2; d_call: TRBD1; clone_size: -; cdr3_aa: CASSQEGQNQFGYTF; cdr3_nt: TGTGCCAGCAGCCAAGAGGGACAGAATCAATTTGGCTACACCTTC
j_call: TRBJ2-2; v_call: TRBV21-1; d_call: -; clone_size: few; cdr3_aa: CASSDPTRPGQGKLTGELFF; cdr3_nt: TGTGCCAGCAGCGATCCGACAAGACCGGGACAGGGTAAGTTGACCGGGGAGCTGTTTTTT
j_call: TRBJ1-6; v_call: TRBV4-1; d_call: -; clone_size: -; cdr3_aa: CASSQDEGDGNSPLHF; cdr3_nt: TGCGCCAGCAGCCAAGATGAGGGGGACGGTAATTCACCCCTCCACTTT
j_call: TRBJ2-5; v_call: TRBV15; d_call: TRBD2; clone_size: -; cdr3_aa: CATSSNTGLRVGRSQETQYF; cdr3_nt: TGTGCCACCAGCAGCAATACAGGTCTCCGGGTCGGGAGGTCCCAAGAGACCCAGTACTTC
j_call: TRBJ2-1; v_call: TRBV5-1; d_call: TRBD1; clone_size: -; cdr3_aa: CASSSRDRGHDEQFF; cdr3_nt: TGCGCCAGCAGCTCCCGGGACAGGGGTCACGATGAGCAGTTCTTC
j_call: TRBJ2-1; v_call: TRBV30; d_call: -; clone_size: -; cdr3_aa: CAWSGQGNHNEQFF; cdr3_nt: TGTGCCTGGAGCGGGCAGGGAAACCACAATGAGCAGTTCTTC
j_call: TRBJ2-2; v_call: TRBV19; d_call: TRBD1; clone_size: -; cdr3_aa: CASRPGTGTGELFF; cdr3_nt: TGTGCCAGTAGACCCGGGACAGGCACCGGGGAGCTGTTTTTT